The rows below give T cell receptor beta chains drawn from one sample of a study of control samples from healthy donors and cancer patients. The protocol was immunoSEQ multiplex PCR, while the TCRdb copy is restricted to in-frame clones and leaves out a portion. Of 260,000 or so clones in the sample, approximately 80% are singletons; the top ten hold roughly 14%. Material for sequencing was PBMCs. These receptors all come from a woman aged 55 to 70 with lung cancer. Each CDR3 is given with its conserved first and last residue. Fields, in order: D gene, V gene, J gene, clone size, CDR3 DNA, CDR3 protein. The D gene is left open where the match is weak. Size values are once, few and many counts, or a class for expanded clones, and some rows have none.

TRBD1	TRBV18	TRBJ2-1	NA	TGTGCCAGCTCCTCACAGGGGCCGGGCTCCTACAATGAGCAGTTCTTC	CASSSQGPGSYNEQFF
TRBD2	TRBV7-9	TRBJ2-2	NA	TGTGCCAGCAGCTTAGGGGCCCTAGCGGGGGACACCGGGGAGCTGTTTTTT	CASSLGALAGDTGELFF
TRBD1	TRBV19	TRBJ2-3	NA	TGTGCCAGTAGCGAACAGACAGGGTATACGCAGTATTTT	CASSEQTGYTQYF
NA	TRBV30	TRBJ1-1	NA	TGTGCCTGGATAGGAGGACCGAACACTGAAGCTTTCTTT	CAWIGGPNTEAFF
TRBD2	TRBV5-4	TRBJ2-3	NA	TGTGCCAGCAGCGCAACTAGCGGGGGGCCAGATACGCAGTATTTT	CASSATSGGPDTQYF
NA	TRBV27	TRBJ2-5	NA	TGTGCCAGCAGTCGTGGACCTTTAAGAGGCGAGACCCAGTACTTC	CASSRGPLRGETQYF
TRBD2	TRBV6-5	TRBJ2-7	NA	TGTGCCAGCAGTTACACCACTCTTGGGGGGGGCTACGAGCAGTACTTC	CASSYTTLGGGYEQYF
NA	TRBV7-9	TRBJ2-1	NA	TGTGCCAGCAGCTTGATTAGCGGTTCCTACAATGAGCAGTTCTTC	CASSLISGSYNEQFF
TRBD2	TRBV5-1	TRBJ2-5	NA	TGCGCCAGCAGCCCACGCGGGACTAGCGGAGAAGAGACCCAGTACTTC	CASSPRGTSGEETQYF
NA	TRBV28	TRBJ1-1	NA	TGTGCCAGCAGTCGCGGGGGCTCCCTTGGGACTGAAGCTTTCTTT	CASSRGGSLGTEAFF
NA	TRBV3-1/TRBV3-2	TRBJ2-5	NA	TGTGCCAGCAGCCAAAGTGGCGTTCAAGAGACCCAGTACTTC	CASSQSGVQETQYF
TRBD1	TRBV29-1	TRBJ1-2	NA	TGCAGCGTTGAGCTGACAGGGGAGGCCTATGGCTACACCTTC	CSVELTGEAYGYTF
NA	TRBV3-1/TRBV3-2	TRBJ2-5	few	TGTGCCAGCAGCCAAGGCTCAGGTAGGAAGACCCAGTACTTC	CASSQGSGRKTQYF
NA	TRBV9	TRBJ2-6	NA	TGTGCCAGCAGCTCCACAACAACTGGGGCCAACGTCCTGACTTTC	CASSSTTTGANVLTF
NA	TRBV15	TRBJ2-3	NA	TGTGCCACCAGCAGAGCTCAGGGGAGCACAGATACGCAGTATTTT	CATSRAQGSTDTQYF
NA	TRBV10-3	TRBJ2-1	few	TGTGCCATCAGTGAGTCGCACCGGGAGAACGTCTATGAGCAGTTCTTC	CAISESHRENVYEQFF
TRBD1	TRBV18	TRBJ2-7	NA	TGTGCCAGCTCATCAACCGGGACAGGGGTAGGCGAGCAGTACTTC	CASSSTGTGVGEQYF
TRBD1	TRBV6-5	TRBJ1-2	NA	TGTGCCAGCAGGGTCCGGACAGGGGGCTATGGCTACACCTTC	CASRVRTGGYGYTF
TRBD1	TRBV19	TRBJ1-2	NA	TGTGCCAGTAACCTACAGGGGGCCTATGGCTACACCTTC	CASNLQGAYGYTF
NA	TRBV10-2	TRBJ1-2	NA	TGCGCCAGCAGTGGCCCCCTTTCCAGGACAGCGCGCCTATATGGCTACACCTTC	CASSGPLSRTARLYGYTF
TRBD1	TRBV3-1/TRBV3-2	TRBJ1-2	NA	TGTGCCAGCAGCCAACCCGGACAGGGGAAAGGCTACACCTTC	CASSQPGQGKGYTF
NA	TRBV11-2	TRBJ2-3	NA	TGTGCCAGCAGCTCGTACGGGGAGGATACGCAGTATTTT	CASSSYGEDTQYF
NA	TRBV5-8	TRBJ1-2	NA	TGTGCCAGCCAGGACCGGAATAAAAAAATGGACGGCTACACCTTC	CASQDRNKKMDGYTF
NA	TRBV21-1	TRBJ2-7	NA	TGTGCCAGCAGCAAAGGAGACTACATCTCCTACGAGCAGTACTTC	CASSKGDYISYEQYF
TRBD1	TRBV9	TRBJ2-2	NA	TGTGCCAGCAGCGTTCTTGGGACAGGGGTTCCCGGGGAGCTGTTTTTT	CASSVLGTGVPGELFF
NA	TRBV6-1	TRBJ1-1	NA	TGTGCCAGCAGTGAAAGCAAGGAGGGCAGGGCTTTCTTT	CASSESKEGRAFF
TRBD1	TRBV19	TRBJ2-2	NA	TGTGCCAGTAGTCCAGGGGGCGCGGGGAGTTACACCGGGGAGCTGTTTTTT	CASSPGGAGSYTGELFF